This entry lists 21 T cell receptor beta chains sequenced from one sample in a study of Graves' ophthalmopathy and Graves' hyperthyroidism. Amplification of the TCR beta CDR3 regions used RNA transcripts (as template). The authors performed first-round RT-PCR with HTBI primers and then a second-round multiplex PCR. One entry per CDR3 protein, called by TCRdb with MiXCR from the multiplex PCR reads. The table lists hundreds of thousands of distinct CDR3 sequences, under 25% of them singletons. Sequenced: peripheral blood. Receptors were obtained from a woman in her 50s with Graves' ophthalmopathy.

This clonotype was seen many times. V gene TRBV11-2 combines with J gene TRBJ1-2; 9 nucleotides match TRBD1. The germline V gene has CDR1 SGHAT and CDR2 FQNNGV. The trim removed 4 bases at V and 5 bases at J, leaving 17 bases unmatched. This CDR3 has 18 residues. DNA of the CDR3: TGTGCCAGCAGCTCCACTGCCGGGACAGGGAGAACCACTTATGGCTACACCTTC. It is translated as CASSSTAGTGRTTYGYTF.

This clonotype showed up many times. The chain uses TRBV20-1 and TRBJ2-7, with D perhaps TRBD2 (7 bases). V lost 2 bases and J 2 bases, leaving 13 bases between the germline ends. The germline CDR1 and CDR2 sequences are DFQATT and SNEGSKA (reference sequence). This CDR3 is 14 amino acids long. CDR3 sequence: CSARLGGGTYEQYF. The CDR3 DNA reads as TGCAGTGCTAGACTAGGGGGAGGGACCTACGAGCAGTACTTC.

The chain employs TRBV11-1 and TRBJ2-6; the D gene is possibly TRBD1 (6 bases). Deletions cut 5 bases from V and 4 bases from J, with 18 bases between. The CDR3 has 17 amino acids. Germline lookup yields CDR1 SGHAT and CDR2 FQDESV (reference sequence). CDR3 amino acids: CASSTTGSTTGANVLTF. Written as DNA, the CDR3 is TGTGCCAGCAGCACCACAGGGTCGACAACCGGGGCCAACGTCCTGACTTTC.

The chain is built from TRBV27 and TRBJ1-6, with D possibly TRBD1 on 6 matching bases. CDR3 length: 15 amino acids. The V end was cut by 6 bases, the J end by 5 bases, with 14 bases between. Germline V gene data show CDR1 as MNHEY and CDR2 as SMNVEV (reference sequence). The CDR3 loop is CASRWGGANNSPLHF. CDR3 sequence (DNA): TGTGCCAGCAGATGGGGGGGCGCCAATAATTCACCCCTCCACTTT.

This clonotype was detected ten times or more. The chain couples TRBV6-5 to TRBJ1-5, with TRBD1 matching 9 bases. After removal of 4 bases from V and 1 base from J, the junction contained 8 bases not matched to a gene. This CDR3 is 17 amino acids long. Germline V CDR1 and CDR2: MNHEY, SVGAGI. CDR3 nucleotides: TGTGCCAGCAGTTCGAAATCCGGGACAGGGAGCAATCAGCCCCAGCATTTT. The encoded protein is CASSSKSGTGSNQPQHF.

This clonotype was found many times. CDR3: CASSPGSGAVYGYTF. The DNA for the CDR3 is TGTGCCAGCAGCCCGGGGTCGGGCGCCGTCTATGGCTACACCTTC. The chain couples TRBV7-8 to TRBJ1-2; D remains ambiguous. This CDR3 has 15 amino acids. Germline CDR1 SGHVS, CDR2 FQNEAQ. V was clipped by 5 bases and J by 4 bases, with 17 bases between them.

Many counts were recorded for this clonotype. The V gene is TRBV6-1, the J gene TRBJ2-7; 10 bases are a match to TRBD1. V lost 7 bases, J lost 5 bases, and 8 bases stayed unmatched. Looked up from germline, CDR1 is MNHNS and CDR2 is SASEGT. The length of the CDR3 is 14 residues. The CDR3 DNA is TGTGCCAGCAACGCACGGGACAGGGGTAACGAGCAGTACTTC. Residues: CASNARDRGNEQYF.

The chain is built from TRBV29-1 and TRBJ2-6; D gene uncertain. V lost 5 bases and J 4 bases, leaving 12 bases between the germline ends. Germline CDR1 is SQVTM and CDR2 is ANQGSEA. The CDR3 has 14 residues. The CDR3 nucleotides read TGCAGCGTTCCCAGATCGGAAGGGGCCAACGTCCTGACTTTC. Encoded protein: CSVPRSEGANVLTF.

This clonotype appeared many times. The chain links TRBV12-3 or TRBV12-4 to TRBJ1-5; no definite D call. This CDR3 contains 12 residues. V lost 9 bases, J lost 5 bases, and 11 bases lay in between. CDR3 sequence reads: CASGKNYQPQHF. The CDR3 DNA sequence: TGTGCCAGTGGAAAAAATTATCAGCCCCAGCATTTT.

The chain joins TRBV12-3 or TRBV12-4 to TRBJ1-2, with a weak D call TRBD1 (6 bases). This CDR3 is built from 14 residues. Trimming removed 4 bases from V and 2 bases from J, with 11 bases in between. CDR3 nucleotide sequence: TGTGCCAGCAGTTACAGGGCTGGCAACTATGGCTACACCTTC. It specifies CASSYRAGNYGYTF.

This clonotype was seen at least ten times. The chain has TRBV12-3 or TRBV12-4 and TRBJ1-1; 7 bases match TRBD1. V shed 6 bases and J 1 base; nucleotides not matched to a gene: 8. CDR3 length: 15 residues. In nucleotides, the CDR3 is TGTGCCAGCAGCCAGGGGGGAGGCGGGAACACTGAAGCTTTCTTT. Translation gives CASSQGGGGNTEAFF.

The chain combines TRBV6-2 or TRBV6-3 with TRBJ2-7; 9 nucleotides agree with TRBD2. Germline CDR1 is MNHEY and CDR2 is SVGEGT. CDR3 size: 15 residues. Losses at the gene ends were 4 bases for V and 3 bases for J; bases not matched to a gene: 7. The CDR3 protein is CASSSLAGKYYEQYF. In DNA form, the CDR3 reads TGTGCCAGCAGTTCACTAGCGGGCAAATACTACGAGCAGTACTTC.

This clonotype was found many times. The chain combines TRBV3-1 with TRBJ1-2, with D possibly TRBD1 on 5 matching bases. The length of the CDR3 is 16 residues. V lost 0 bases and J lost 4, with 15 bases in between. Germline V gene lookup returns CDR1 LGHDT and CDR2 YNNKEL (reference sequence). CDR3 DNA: TGTGCCAGCAGCCAAGAATCCGGCAGGGCGGGCTATGGCTACACCTTC. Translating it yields CASSQESGRAGYGYTF. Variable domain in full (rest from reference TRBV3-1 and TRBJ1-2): DTAVSQTPKYLVTQMGNDKSIKCEQNLGHDTMYWYKQDSKKFLKIMFSYNNKELIINETVPNRFSPKSPDKAHLNLHINSLELGDSAVYFCASSQESGRAGYGYTFGSGTRLTVV.

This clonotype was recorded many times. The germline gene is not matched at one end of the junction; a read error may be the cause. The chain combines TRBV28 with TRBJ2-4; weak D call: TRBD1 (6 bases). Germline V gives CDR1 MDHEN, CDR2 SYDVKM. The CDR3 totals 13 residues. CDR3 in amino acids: CASSFGTLSHMDF. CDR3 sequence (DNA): TGTGCCAGCAGTTTCGGGACACTATCTCATATGGACTTC.

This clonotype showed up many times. CDR3 nucleotides: TGTGCCAGCAGTCCCGACAGCTTAGAGCAGTACTTC. Translation: CASSPDSLEQYF. The chain links TRBV6-5 to TRBJ2-7; possibly TRBD1 for D (5 bases). CDR1 and CDR2 from the germline V gene are MNHEY and SVGAGI. CDR3 length: 12 residues. Trimming removed 5 bases at V and 7 bases at J, with 12 bases between.

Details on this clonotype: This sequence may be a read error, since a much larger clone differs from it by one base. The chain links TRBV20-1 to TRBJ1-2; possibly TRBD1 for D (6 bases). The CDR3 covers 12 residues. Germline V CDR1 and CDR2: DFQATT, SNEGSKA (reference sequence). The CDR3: CSGGLGGYGYNF. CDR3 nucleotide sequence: TGCAGTGGGGGCCTTGGGGGCTATGGCTACAACTTC.

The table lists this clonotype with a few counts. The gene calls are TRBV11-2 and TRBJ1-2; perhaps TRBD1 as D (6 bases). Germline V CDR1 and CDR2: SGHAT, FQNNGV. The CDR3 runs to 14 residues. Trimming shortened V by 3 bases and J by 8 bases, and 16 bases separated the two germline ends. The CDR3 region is CASSFRGQSRGYTF. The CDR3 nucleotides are TGTGCCAGCAGCTTCAGGGGACAATCGAGGGGCTACACCTTC.

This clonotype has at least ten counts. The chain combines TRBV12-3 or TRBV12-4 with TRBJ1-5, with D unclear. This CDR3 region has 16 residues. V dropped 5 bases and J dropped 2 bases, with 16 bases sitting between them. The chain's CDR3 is CASSEGLHVGNQPQHF. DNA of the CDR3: TGTGCCAGCAGTGAGGGCCTCCACGTCGGCAATCAGCCCCAGCATTTT.

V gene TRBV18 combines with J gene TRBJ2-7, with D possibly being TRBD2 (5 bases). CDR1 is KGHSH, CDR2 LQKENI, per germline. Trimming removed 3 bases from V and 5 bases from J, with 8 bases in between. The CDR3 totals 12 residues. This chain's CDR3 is CASSPVGDEQYF. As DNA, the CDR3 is TGTGCCAGCTCACCGGTCGGGGACGAGCAGTACTTC.

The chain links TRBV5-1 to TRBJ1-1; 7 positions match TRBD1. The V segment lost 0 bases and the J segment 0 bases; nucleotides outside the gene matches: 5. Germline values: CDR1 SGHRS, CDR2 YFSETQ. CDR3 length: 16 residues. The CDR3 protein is CASSLDRGGMNTEAFF. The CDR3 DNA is TGCGCCAGCAGCTTGGACAGGGGAGGCATGAACACTGAAGCTTTCTTT. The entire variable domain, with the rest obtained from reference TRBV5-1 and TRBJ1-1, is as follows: KAGVTQTPRYLIKTRGQQVTLSCSPISGHRSVSWYQQTPGQGLQFLFEYFSETQRNKGNFPGRFSGRQFSNSRSEMNVSTLELGDSALYLCASSLDRGGMNTEAFFGQGTRLTVV.

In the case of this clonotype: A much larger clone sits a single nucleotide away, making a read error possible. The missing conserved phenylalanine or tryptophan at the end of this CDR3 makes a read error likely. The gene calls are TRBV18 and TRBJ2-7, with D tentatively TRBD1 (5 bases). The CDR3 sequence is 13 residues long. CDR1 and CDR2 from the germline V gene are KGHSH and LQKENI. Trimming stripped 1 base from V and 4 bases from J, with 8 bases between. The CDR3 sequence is CASSPQGKYEQYL. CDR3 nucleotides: TGTGCCAGCTCACCACAGGGGAAGTACGAGCAGTACCTC.